Listed here are 31 T cell receptor beta chains from one sample, sequenced in a study of blood T cell repertoires in COVID-19. Generated by immunoSEQ multiplex PCR, the TCRdb table keeps only in-frame clones and is missing some. The table records about 18,000 clones, 91% of them present only once. Sequenced: peripheral blood. These receptors were taken from a human donor in a cohort sampled during active COVID-19.

V gene TRBV27 combines with J gene TRBJ1-2; maybe TRBD1 (5 bases). V lost 0 bases and J lost 7, with 9 bases in between. This CDR3 spans 13 amino acids. Germline V gene data show CDR1 as MNHEY and CDR2 as SMNVEV (reference sequence). CDR3 sequence reads: CASSLSGVAGYTF. In nucleotides, the CDR3 is TGTGCCAGCAGTTTATCAGGGGTTGCTGGCTACACCTTC.

This clone is a singleton in its sample. The genes are TRBV6-2 or TRBV6-3 and TRBJ2-1; no firm D call. This CDR3 is built from 14 residues. Trimming took 1 base from V and 7 from J, leaving 11 bases between them. The germline CDR1 and CDR2 sequences are MNHEY and SVGEGT. The CDR3 loop reads CASSYFAVRNEQFF. DNA of the CDR3: TGTGCCAGCAGTTACTTTGCGGTTAGAAATGAGCAGTTCTTC.

This clone is a singleton in its sample. The chain employs TRBV6-4 and TRBJ1-1; 8 nucleotides line up with TRBD1. CDR1 is MRHNA and CDR2 is SNTAGT in the germline V gene. The CDR3 loop spans 14 amino acids. V gave up 7 bases and J gave up 4 bases; unmatched junction bases: 8. CDR3 protein: CASKVGQGGTEAFF. CDR3 DNA: TGTGCCAGCAAAGTCGGACAGGGCGGCACTGAAGCTTTCTTT.

The rearrangement uses TRBV3-1 (or the pseudogene TRBV3-2) and TRBJ2-1; 11 bases fit TRBD2. The CDR3 is made up of 15 amino acids. From germline, CDR1 is LGHDT and CDR2 YNNKEL (reference sequence). J was trimmed by 5 bases and V by 5 bases; bases with no gene match: 5. The CDR3 DNA follows: TGTGCCAGCAGCTATAGCGGGGGGGCCCACAATGAGCAGTTCTTC. Protein: CASSYSGGAHNEQFF.

The rearrangement joins TRBV2 to TRBJ2-2; D is perhaps TRBD2 (6 bases). This CDR3 spans 13 amino acids. The V gene lost 11 bases and the J gene lost 5 bases, with 15 bases spanning the gap. Germline V gene data show CDR1 as SNHLY and CDR2 as FYNNEI. The DNA of the CDR3 is TGTGCCGGTCAGGGAGGAAGAACCGGGGAGCTGTTTTTT. Translation gives CAGQGGRTGELFF.

The chain recombines TRBV6-1 with TRBJ2-1; 9 bases are shared with TRBD2. After removal of 2 bases from V and 7 bases from J, the junction contained 6 bases not matched to a gene. Germline CDR1 reads MNHNS; CDR2 reads SASEGT. The CDR3 spans 15 residues. The CDR3 protein is CASSESAGGWNEQFF. The CDR3 coding sequence is TGTGCCAGCAGTGAATCTGCGGGGGGGTGGAATGAGCAGTTCTTC.

The chain is built from TRBV5-1 and TRBJ2-1; the match to TRBD2 covers 8 bases. Germline loops: CDR1 SGHRS, CDR2 YFSETQ. This CDR3 comprises 16 residues. Trimming at V came to 0 bases and at J to 8 bases, leaving 10 bases not matched to a gene. The CDR3 DNA reads TGCGCCAGCAGCTTGGCGCCAGCGGGAGCTGGGGATGAGCAGTTCTTC. It codes for CASSLAPAGAGDEQFF.

The rearrangement joins TRBV9 to TRBJ2-7; 7 positions match TRBD1. V was pared by 4 bases and J by 5 bases, with 9 bases of the junction left unmatched. This CDR3 has 14 residues. Per germline, CDR1 SGDLS and CDR2 YYNGEE. As DNA, the CDR3 is TGTGCCAGCAGCCCTCAGGGGGTTTCTAACGAGCAGTACTTC. It yields the protein CASSPQGVSNEQYF.

The V gene is TRBV25-1, the J gene TRBJ2-3; tentatively, D is TRBD1 (5 bases). V lost 3 bases to trimming and J lost 10 bases, with 11 bases between them. The germline CDR1 and CDR2 sequences are MGHDK and SYGVNS. This CDR3 contains 12 residues. The CDR3 sequence: CASSDFIGAQYF. CDR3 sequence (DNA): TGTGCCAGCAGTGATTTCATAGGGGCGCAGTATTTT.

The rearrangement joins TRBV11-2 to TRBJ2-3; D not certain. The CDR3 runs to 12 residues. V lost 5 bases, J lost 2 bases, and 5 bases lay in between. CDR1 is SGHAT, CDR2 FQNNGV, per germline. The CDR3, as DNA: TGTGCCAGCAGCCCTACCACAGATACGCAGTATTTT. It encodes CASSPTTDTQYF.

The DNA for the CDR3 is TGTGCCAGCAGTTCGAAGACAGTCATCTCCTACGAGCAGTACTTC. Its protein product is CASSSKTVISYEQYF. The gene calls are TRBV2 and TRBJ2-7, with D maybe TRBD1 (5 bases). CDR1 and CDR2 (germline): SNHLY, FYNNEI. Trimming took 5 bases from V and 0 from J, leaving 14 bases between them. The length of the CDR3 is 15 residues.

The chain has TRBV5-1 and TRBJ2-5, with TRBD2 matching over 12 bases. Per the germline V gene, CDR1 is SGHRS and CDR2 is YFSETQ. The V and J ends lost 4 bases and 0 bases, in that order; junction bases with no gene match: 7. This CDR3 has 17 amino acids. As DNA, the CDR3 is TGCGCCAGCAGCGGGGGACTAGCGGGCGGATACCAAGAGACCCAGTACTTC. Its protein is CASSGGLAGGYQETQYF.

This chain connects TRBV5-1 to TRBJ1-1; D ambiguous. Germline V gives CDR1 SGHRS, CDR2 YFSETQ. With 1 base removed from V and 1 base from J, the gap between germline ends came to 5 bases. The CDR3 is 13 amino acids. The CDR3 DNA reads as TGCGCCAGCAGCTTGCACGGGAACACTGAAGCTTTCTTT. Translating gives CASSLHGNTEAFF.

The DNA of the CDR3 is TGTGCCACCAGCAGAGAGCGGGGACAGGGTGGTAATGAGCAGTTCTTC. Protein product: CATSRERGQGGNEQFF. The chain joins TRBV15 to TRBJ2-1; 9 positions agree with TRBD1. Germline V gene lookup returns CDR1 LNHNV and CDR2 YYDKDF (reference sequence). CDR3 size: 16 residues. The V segment lost 0 bases and the J segment 7 bases; nucleotides outside the gene matches: 7.

The chain carries TRBV10-1 and TRBJ2-1; D might be TRBD1 (5 bases). With 6 bases removed from V and 0 bases from J, the gap between germline ends came to 12 bases. CDR1 is WNHNN and CDR2 is SYGVQD in the germline V gene (reference sequence). The CDR3 is made up of 15 amino acids. Here the CDR3 DNA reads TGCGCCAGCAGCGGTGGTAGGGGCTCCTACAATGAGCAGTTCTTC. Protein sequence: CASSGGRGSYNEQFF.

The V gene is TRBV7-9, the J gene TRBJ2-3; possible D gene TRBD1, 5 bases. Germline V gene lookup returns CDR1 SEHNR and CDR2 FQNEAQ (reference sequence). This CDR3 is built from 15 residues. The V end was cut by 2 bases, the J end by 4 bases, with 13 bases between. In DNA form, the CDR3 reads TGTGCCAGCAGCTTAAAGGTCAGGGTGTCAGATACGCAGTATTTT. It yields the protein CASSLKVRVSDTQYF. Full variable domain (remainder filled in from reference TRBV7-9 and TRBJ2-3): DTGVSQNPRHKITKRGQNVTFRCDPISEHNRLYWYRQTLGQGPEFLTYFQNEAQLEKSRLLSDRFSAERPKGSFSTLEIQRTEQGDSAMYLCASSLKVRVSDTQYFGPGTRLTVL.

This rearrangement joins TRBV11-2 to TRBJ2-5, with 8 bases aligning to TRBD2. The CDR3 consists of 13 residues. The J segment lost 4 bases and the V segment lost 4 bases, leaving 2 bases of the junction unmatched. Germline V gives CDR1 SGHAT, CDR2 FQNNGV. In DNA form, the CDR3 reads TGTGCCAGCAGCTCTGGACTAGCAGAGACCCAGTACTTC. Encoded protein: CASSSGLAETQYF.

This clone was observed a few times. The chain uses TRBV6-6 and TRBJ2-7; 9 nucleotides align to TRBD2. Germline CDR1 reads MNHNY; CDR2 reads SVGAGI (reference sequence). CDR3 size: 15 residues. Germline trimming cut 7 bases from V and 6 bases from J; bases unmatched to any gene: 13. This CDR3 is CASNSPTAGGGEQYF. CDR3 in DNA: TGTGCCAGCAACTCGCCTACAGCGGGGGGTGGCGAGCAGTACTTC.

The rearrangement links TRBV20-1 to TRBJ1-5; D ambiguous. CDR1 DFQATT and CDR2 SNEGSKA come from the germline V gene (reference sequence). V was clipped by 3 bases and J by 2 bases, with 14 bases between them. This CDR3 has 15 amino acids. The DNA for the CDR3 is TGCAGTGCTAGTAGCCCCAGACGGGGCAATCAGCCCCAGCATTTT. Its protein is CSASSPRRGNQPQHF.

This clone occurred a few times. V usage is TRBV7-9 and J usage is TRBJ1-5; 7 bases line up with TRBD1. CDR1 SEHNR and CDR2 FQNEAQ come from the germline V gene (reference sequence). The junction had 11 bases not matched to a gene; V was cut back by 4 bases and J by 5 bases. The CDR3 is made up of 16 amino acids. The CDR3 coding sequence is TGTGCCAGCAGCTATAGAACAGGGGATCTTGATCAGCCCCAGCATTTT. It specifies CASSYRTGDLDQPQHF.

The genes are TRBV2 and TRBJ1-1, with a possible D match to TRBD1 (5 bases). This CDR3 region has 14 residues. Deletions cut 6 bases from V and 7 bases from J, with 18 bases between. In germline, CDR1 is SNHLY, CDR2 FYNNEI. The CDR3 loop is CASRSPRRVGEAFF. The DNA of the CDR3 is TGTGCCAGCAGATCCCCGCGCAGGGTGGGTGAAGCTTTCTTT.

The chain recombines TRBV5-4 with TRBJ1-2; TRBD1 aligns across 9 bases. Germline V gives CDR1 SGHNT, CDR2 YYREEE (reference sequence). This CDR3 region has 13 residues. V lost 2 bases and J lost 8; bases outside the gene matches: 4. CDR3 region: CASSFTGGGGYTF. The CDR3, as DNA: TGTGCCAGCAGCTTCACAGGGGGCGGGGGCTACACCTTC.

The chain combines TRBV27 with TRBJ2-4, with D perhaps TRBD2 (6 bases). Germline CDR1 MNHEY, CDR2 SMNVEV (reference sequence). Between the trimmed V and J ends, which lost 6 bases and 2 bases, there was a span of 11 bases. The CDR3 is 14 amino acids. The CDR3 protein is CASRGTSSKNIQYF. CDR3 nucleotides: TGTGCCAGCAGGGGAACTAGCTCCAAAAACATTCAGTACTTC.

The J gene is TRBJ1-6, the V gene TRBV4-3, with D hard to call. V was cut by 1 base and J by 9 bases, with 13 bases left in between. This CDR3 has 15 amino acids. Germline loops: CDR1 LGHNA, CDR2 YSLEER. The CDR3 nucleotides are TGCGCCAGCAGCCAAGTCTTGGCGGAAGGTTCACCCCTCCACTTT. It codes for CASSQVLAEGSPLHF.

The chain couples TRBV9 to TRBJ2-6; the D gene is possibly TRBD1 (6 bases). Germline-derived CDR1 and CDR2 are SGDLS and YYNGEE. CDR3 size: 21 residues. V lost 4 bases, J lost 0 bases, and 26 bases lay in between. The CDR3 protein is CASSPRTVSAQINSGANVLTF. The CDR3, as DNA: TGTGCCAGCAGCCCACGGACAGTAAGTGCCCAAATCAACTCTGGGGCCAACGTCCTGACTTTC. Full variable domain (outside the CDR3, taken from reference TRBV9 and TRBJ2-6): DSGVTQTPKHLITATGQRVTLRCSPRSGDLSVYWYQQSLDQGLQFLIQYYNGEERAKGNILERFSAQQFPDLHSELNLSSLELGDSALYFCASSPRTVSAQINSGANVLTFGAGSRLTVL.

The sample holds one count of this clone. Different DNA sequences within this sample yield the same CDR3. This sequence joins TRBV7-3 and TRBJ2-1, with 7 bases that match TRBD2. The CDR3 sequence is 14 residues long. V gave up 5 bases and J gave up 2 bases; unmatched junction bases: 3. CDR1 is SGHTA and CDR2 is FQGTGA in the germline V gene. The CDR3 loop is CASSPGLAYNEQFF. CDR3 DNA sequence: TGTGCCAGCAGCCCAGGACTAGCCTACAATGAGCAGTTCTTC.

The chain recombines TRBV18 with TRBJ2-7; 11 bases are shared with TRBD1. In germline, CDR1 is KGHSH, CDR2 LQKENI. V gave up 2 bases and J gave up 5 bases; unmatched junction bases: 2. The CDR3 length is 14 residues. As DNA, the CDR3 is TGTGCCAGCTCACCAGGACAGGGGGCCGACGAGCAGTACTTC. Translating it yields CASSPGQGADEQYF.

This clone was found a few times. The J gene is TRBJ2-7, the V gene TRBV5-5; D may be TRBD2 (5 bases). V lost 3 bases and J lost 2, with 12 bases in between. Germline CDR1 is SGHKS and CDR2 is YYEKEE (reference sequence). The length of the CDR3 is 14 residues. CDR3 DNA: TGTGCCAGCAGCTACGGGCCCGGGGCCTACGAGCAGTACTTC. It encodes CASSYGPGAYEQYF. The full variable domain, with the rest looked up from reference TRBV5-5 and TRBJ2-7, is DAGVTQSPTHLIKTRGQQVTLRCSPISGHKSVSWYQQVLGQGPQFIFQYYEKEERGRGNFPDRFSARQFPNYSSELNVNALLLGDSALYLCASSYGPGAYEQYFGPGTRLTVT.

This chain joins TRBV6-5 and TRBJ1-1, with D unclear. CDR1 is MNHEY, CDR2 SVGAGI, per germline. The CDR3 has 11 amino acids. V was clipped by 8 bases and J by 1 base, with 5 bases between them. The CDR3 bases are TGTGCCAGCTGTAGGAACACTGAAGCTTTCTTT. This encodes CASCRNTEAFF.

V usage is TRBV4-2 and J usage is TRBJ1-3; D is unresolved. Looked up from germline, CDR1 is LGHNA and CDR2 is YNFKEQ. Trimming left V 3 bases short and J 4 bases short, with 7 bases between. The CDR3 totals 13 residues. As DNA, the CDR3 is TGTGCCAGCAGCCAGTCCCCGGGAAACACCATATATTTT. This encodes CASSQSPGNTIYF.

This chain connects TRBV19 to TRBJ1-1; no definite D call. V was pared by 1 base and J by 0 bases, with 15 bases between. Germline V gene lookup returns CDR1 LNHDA and CDR2 SQIVND (reference sequence). The CDR3 runs to 17 residues. CDR3 sequence (DNA): TGTGCCAGTAGTATAGCGAGGGCAGCCCTAATGAACACTGAAGCTTTCTTT. Translating gives CASSIARAALMNTEAFF.